This TCR beta chain comes out of a study of blood T cell repertoires in COVID-19. Overall study: COVID-19 samples collected from the United States, Italy and Spain covered acute and convalescent phases. In each case, the material was cDNA or gDNA derived from T cells, B-cell-depleted T cells, or PBMCs.

The CDR3 sequence is 13 residues long. The V gene's germline CDR1 is SGHAT and CDR2 FQNNGV. Trimming took 1 base from V and 4 from J, leaving 5 bases between them. Original methodology: Counts of nucleated cells, estimated from reference gene primer amplification, were obtained. The data were produced by immunoSEQ multiplex PCR, yet TCRdb's version contains in-frame clones alone and is incomplete. The V and J calls and clone size were taken over from that table, and D and trimming were inferred from the DNA. The data show about 150,000 clones, with about 85% seen just once and under 0.8% held by the top ten. Seattle-derived patients entered the study during active infection and were followed longitudinally.

This TCR derives from a man between 60 and 70 years old with COVID-19, enrolled during active disease. What was sequenced was peripheral blood. The chain has TRBV11-2 and TRBJ1-3; D is unclear. The CDR3 nucleotides read TGTGCCAGCAGCTTAGGTCTCGGAAACACCATATATTTT. It codes for CASSLGLGNTIYF.